This is a list of T cell receptor beta chains from one sample in a study of T-cell reconstitution after alpha-beta-depleted transplantation in children. In TCRdb, the PCR reads were re-called with MiXCR into one record per CDR3 protein. The table records hundreds of thousands of distinct CDR3 sequences, roughly 8.2% of them present only once. The specimen comprised PBMCs, mostly from graft donor cells, sampled 180 days after TCRalphabeta/CD19-depleted stem cell transplant. These receptors were collected from a male patient younger than 18 who had a stem cell transplant for acute lymphoblastic leukemia, so the T cells may come from the graft donor. Each CDR3 is given with its conserved first and last residue. The order of the fields is CDR3 DNA, CDR3 protein, CDR3 length, J gene, V gene, D gene, clone size. D genes are given only for firm matches. Clone size, where shown, is once, few, many, or a class for clones that have expanded.

CDR3nt: TGTGCCAGCAGCGGAATCGGGACAGGGGTATGGGAGACCCAGTACTTC; CDR3aa: CASSGIGTGVWETQYF; len: 16; j_gene: TRBJ2-5; v_gene: TRBV9; d_gene: TRBD1; abundance: many
CDR3nt: TGTGCCATCACAATGTCACAGGGGCACGAGCAGTACTTC; CDR3aa: CAITMSQGHEQYF; len: 13; j_gene: TRBJ2-7; v_gene: TRBV10-3; d_gene: TRBD1; abundance: many
CDR3nt: TGTGCCAGCAGCCGAACAACAGGGGGCAATGGCTACGAGCAGTACTTC; CDR3aa: CASSRTTGGNGYEQYF; len: 16; j_gene: TRBJ2-7; v_gene: TRBV9; d_gene: TRBD1; abundance: many
CDR3nt: TGTGCCAGCAGCCAAGCGACGCAAAATCAGCCCCAGCATTTT; CDR3aa: CASSQATQNQPQHF; len: 14; j_gene: TRBJ1-5; v_gene: TRBV3-1; d_gene: -; abundance: many
CDR3nt: TGTGCCACCAGCAGAGGGGACGTACTTAGCACAGATACGCAGTATTTT; CDR3aa: CATSRGDVLSTDTQYF; len: 16; j_gene: TRBJ2-3; v_gene: TRBV15; d_gene: -; abundance: many
CDR3nt: TGCGCCAGCAGCCAAGGGGCAGGGGATTGGGGCTATGGCTACACCTTC; CDR3aa: CASSQGAGDWGYGYTF; len: 16; j_gene: TRBJ1-2; v_gene: TRBV4-3; d_gene: -; abundance: many
CDR3nt: TGTGCCAGCAGACAGGGGAACACCGGGGAGCTGTTTTTT; CDR3aa: CASRQGNTGELFF; len: 13; j_gene: TRBJ2-2; v_gene: TRBV12-3/TRBV12-4; d_gene: -; abundance: many
CDR3nt: TGCAGTGCTAGTCGCCCGGACAGGGAGCTCTATGGCTACACCTTC; CDR3aa: CSASRPDRELYGYTF; len: 15; j_gene: TRBJ1-2; v_gene: TRBV20-1; d_gene: TRBD1; abundance: many
CDR3nt: TGTGCCAGCAGTTGGAGGCCAGGAAGCTACACCTTC; CDR3aa: CASSWRPGSYTF; len: 12; j_gene: TRBJ1-2; v_gene: TRBV6-5; d_gene: -; abundance: many
CDR3nt: TGTGCCAGCAGCTTAGGACAGGGGGCTATCTACAATGAGCAGTTCTTC; CDR3aa: CASSLGQGAIYNEQFF; len: 16; j_gene: TRBJ2-1; v_gene: TRBV11-3; d_gene: TRBD1; abundance: -
CDR3nt: TGTGCCACCAGTGCGCAGGGGCACACCCGACAAGAGACCCAGTACTTC; CDR3aa: CATSAQGHTRQETQYF; len: 16; j_gene: TRBJ2-5; v_gene: TRBV24-1; d_gene: -; abundance: many
CDR3nt: TGTGCCAGCAGTTATTACCTTGGGGTCCCAAGGGAGCAGTTCTTC; CDR3aa: CASSYYLGVPREQFF; len: 15; j_gene: TRBJ2-1; v_gene: TRBV12-3/TRBV12-4; d_gene: -; abundance: many
CDR3nt: TGTGCCAGCACCGCCGCCCATCAGGCGAGAGATCAGCCCCAGCATTTT; CDR3aa: CASTAAHQARDQPQHF; len: 16; j_gene: TRBJ1-5; v_gene: TRBV12-3/TRBV12-4; d_gene: -; abundance: many
CDR3nt: TGTGCCAGCAGCCACCGAAAGCGAAGCGGGATCTTAGGAGAGACCCAGTACTTC; CDR3aa: CASSHRKRSGILGETQYF; len: 18; j_gene: TRBJ2-5; v_gene: TRBV11-2; d_gene: TRBD2; abundance: many
CDR3nt: TGTGCCAGCACCTTTACCGTGATCACAGATACGCAGTATTTT; CDR3aa: CASTFTVITDTQYF; len: 14; j_gene: TRBJ2-3; v_gene: TRBV6-1; d_gene: -; abundance: -
CDR3nt: TGTGCCAGCAGTGAAGGTAGCGGGGGCTTTCGGGAGACCCAGTACTTC; CDR3aa: CASSEGSGGFRETQYF; len: 16; j_gene: TRBJ2-5; v_gene: TRBV2; d_gene: TRBD2; abundance: many
CDR3nt: TGCGCCAGCAGCCCCGTAAGCAATCAGCCCCAGCATTTT; CDR3aa: CASSPVSNQPQHF; len: 13; j_gene: TRBJ1-5; v_gene: TRBV4-1; d_gene: -; abundance: many
CDR3nt: TGTGCCAGCAGGCGAGGGGAAGAGGAAGGCTATGGCTACACCTTC; CDR3aa: CASRRGEEEGYGYTF; len: 15; j_gene: TRBJ1-2; v_gene: TRBV12-3/TRBV12-4; d_gene: -; abundance: many
CDR3nt: TGTGCCAGCAGCTTAAAGCGGGTCCTCACAGATACGCAGTATTTT; CDR3aa: CASSLKRVLTDTQYF; len: 15; j_gene: TRBJ2-3; v_gene: TRBV7-8; d_gene: -; abundance: many
CDR3nt: TGCAGCGTGTTGGGACTTACGGGGGCCGATGGCTACACCTTC; CDR3aa: CSVLGLTGADGYTF; len: 14; j_gene: TRBJ1-2; v_gene: TRBV29-1; d_gene: -; abundance: many
CDR3nt: TGTGCCAGCAGCGCCCCAGTAGCGGGAGCAAAAAATGAGCAGTTCTTC; CDR3aa: CASSAPVAGAKNEQFF; len: 16; j_gene: TRBJ2-1; v_gene: TRBV28; d_gene: TRBD2; abundance: many
CDR3nt: TGCAGTGCTAGAGAAGACCGGTTTAGCAATCAGCCCCAGCATTTT; CDR3aa: CSAREDRFSNQPQHF; len: 15; j_gene: TRBJ1-5; v_gene: TRBV20-1; d_gene: -; abundance: many
CDR3nt: TGTGCCAGCACCAGTACCAGAGGCTACACCTTC; CDR3aa: CASTSTRGYTF; len: 11; j_gene: TRBJ1-2; v_gene: TRBV28; d_gene: -; abundance: many
CDR3nt: TGTGCCAGCAGTGGCGCGGCCTTTGAAAAACTGTTTTTT; CDR3aa: CASSGAAFEKLFF; len: 13; j_gene: TRBJ1-4; v_gene: TRBV2; d_gene: -; abundance: many
CDR3nt: TGCAGTGCTAGCCAGCCCGTGGGCGAAAAACTGTTTTTT; CDR3aa: CSASQPVGEKLFF; len: 13; j_gene: TRBJ1-4; v_gene: TRBV20-1; d_gene: -; abundance: many
CDR3nt: TGTGCCAGCAGCCTTTCTAGTAGAAGTGGCTACACCTTC; CDR3aa: CASSLSSRSGYTF; len: 13; j_gene: TRBJ1-2; v_gene: TRBV7-2; d_gene: -; abundance: many
CDR3nt: TGTGCCAGCAGCTTCCGCGCGACAGGGGGCACAGATACGCAGTATTTT; CDR3aa: CASSFRATGGTDTQYF; len: 16; j_gene: TRBJ2-3; v_gene: TRBV7-3; d_gene: TRBD1; abundance: many
CDR3nt: TGTGCCAGCAGCCCACCTAGCGGGGCGACCTACGAGCAGTACTTC; CDR3aa: CASSPPSGATYEQYF; len: 15; j_gene: TRBJ2-7; v_gene: TRBV7-2; d_gene: TRBD2; abundance: -
CDR3nt: TGTGCCAGCCCGAACCGGACAGGGCCTTCAGATACGCAGTATTTT; CDR3aa: CASPNRTGPSDTQYF; len: 15; j_gene: TRBJ2-3; v_gene: TRBV21-1; d_gene: -; abundance: -
CDR3nt: TGTGCCAGCAGCCCCATCAGGGGGTCACTGAACGAGCAGTACTTC; CDR3aa: CASSPIRGSLNEQYF; len: 15; j_gene: TRBJ2-7; v_gene: TRBV7-9; d_gene: TRBD1; abundance: many
CDR3nt: TGTGCCAGCAGTTTAGCAGGGGGACAACCCGGGGAGACCCAGTACTTC; CDR3aa: CASSLAGGQPGETQYF; len: 16; j_gene: TRBJ2-5; v_gene: TRBV12-3/TRBV12-4; d_gene: -; abundance: many
CDR3nt: TGTGCCAGCAGTTATACCGGGACAGGGGCTGGTGGCTACACCTTC; CDR3aa: CASSYTGTGAGGYTF; len: 15; j_gene: TRBJ1-2; v_gene: TRBV27; d_gene: TRBD1; abundance: many
CDR3nt: TGCAGTGCTGGGACTAGCGGGAGTAAGAAGACCCAGTACTTC; CDR3aa: CSAGTSGSKKTQYF; len: 14; j_gene: TRBJ2-5; v_gene: TRBV20-1; d_gene: TRBD2; abundance: many
CDR3nt: TGCGCCAGCAGCTTGGAACAGGCCTCGGGGGATACGCAGTATTTT; CDR3aa: CASSLEQASGDTQYF; len: 15; j_gene: TRBJ2-3; v_gene: TRBV5-1; d_gene: -; abundance: many
CDR3nt: TGTGCCAGCAGTTTAAGGGTGGAGACCCAGTACTTC; CDR3aa: CASSLRVETQYF; len: 12; j_gene: TRBJ2-5; v_gene: TRBV12-3/TRBV12-4; d_gene: -; abundance: many
CDR3nt: TGTGCCAGCAGCTCAGGGGGCCGGGGGTTGATCTACGAGCAGTACTTC; CDR3aa: CASSSGGRGLIYEQYF; len: 16; j_gene: TRBJ2-7; v_gene: TRBV7-2; d_gene: TRBD1; abundance: few
CDR3nt: TGTGCCAGCTCACCACCCGGGTCTAATGAAAAACTGTTTTTT; CDR3aa: CASSPPGSNEKLFF; len: 14; j_gene: TRBJ1-4; v_gene: TRBV18; d_gene: -; abundance: many
CDR3nt: TGCGCCAGCAGCTTCGGTAGGGGAGGCTACGAGCAGTACTTC; CDR3aa: CASSFGRGGYEQYF; len: 14; j_gene: TRBJ2-7; v_gene: TRBV5-1; d_gene: -; abundance: many
CDR3nt: TGTGCCAGCAGTTTTCCTAGCGGGGGCCTCGGTGGTCAGTACTTC; CDR3aa: CASSFPSGGLGGQYF; len: 15; j_gene: TRBJ2-4; v_gene: TRBV12-3/TRBV12-4; d_gene: TRBD2; abundance: many
CDR3nt: TGCGCCAGCAGCCAAGTCTCGAGGGCAGATACGCAGTATTTT; CDR3aa: CASSQVSRADTQYF; len: 14; j_gene: TRBJ2-3; v_gene: TRBV4-3; d_gene: -; abundance: many
CDR3nt: TGTGCCACCAGTGATAATAGACACCCCTACGAGCAGTACTTC; CDR3aa: CATSDNRHPYEQYF; len: 14; j_gene: TRBJ2-7; v_gene: TRBV24-1; d_gene: -; abundance: many
CDR3nt: TGCGCCAGCAGCCAGATTACAGGGTGTGTCACTGAAGCTTTCTTT; CDR3aa: CASSQITGCVTEAFF; len: 15; j_gene: TRBJ1-1; v_gene: TRBV4-3; d_gene: -; abundance: -
CDR3nt: TGTGCTAGTGGTTCCCCCGGTCAGGGGCGGACTAACTATGGCTACACCTTC; CDR3aa: CASGSPGQGRTNYGYTF; len: 17; j_gene: TRBJ1-2; v_gene: TRBV12-5; d_gene: -; abundance: many
CDR3nt: TGCGCCAGCAGCCAAGCCGGGACAGGGTCGGTAGGGAACACTGAAGCTTTCTTT; CDR3aa: CASSQAGTGSVGNTEAFF; len: 18; j_gene: TRBJ1-1; v_gene: TRBV4-1; d_gene: TRBD1; abundance: few
CDR3nt: TGTGCCAGCAGTTTAAGCGGGCAGCAAGAGACCCAGTACTTC; CDR3aa: CASSLSGQQETQYF; len: 14; j_gene: TRBJ2-5; v_gene: TRBV12-3/TRBV12-4; d_gene: -; abundance: many
CDR3nt: TGCAGTGCCCAAGAACTACAGGGTGGCAATCAGCCCCAGCATTTT; CDR3aa: CSAQELQGGNQPQHF; len: 15; j_gene: TRBJ1-5; v_gene: TRBV20-1; d_gene: -; abundance: many
CDR3nt: TGTGCCAGTAGTATATCCGCGGGACTAGCGCCTAACTACGAGCAGTACTTC; CDR3aa: CASSISAGLAPNYEQYF; len: 17; j_gene: TRBJ2-7; v_gene: TRBV19; d_gene: TRBD2; abundance: many
CDR3nt: TGTGCCAGTAGTATTTTCGCGGGAGGGCCATTACTTGAGCAGTTCTTC; CDR3aa: CASSIFAGGPLLEQFF; len: 16; j_gene: TRBJ2-1; v_gene: TRBV19; d_gene: TRBD2; abundance: many
CDR3nt: TGCAGTGCTAGGACTAGCGGGAACACCGGGGAGCTGTTTTTT; CDR3aa: CSARTSGNTGELFF; len: 14; j_gene: TRBJ2-2; v_gene: TRBV20-1; d_gene: TRBD2; abundance: many
CDR3nt: TGTGCCAGCAGCCTGGGACAGGCGACTCCCTACGAGCAGTACTTC; CDR3aa: CASSLGQATPYEQYF; len: 15; j_gene: TRBJ2-7; v_gene: TRBV27; d_gene: TRBD1; abundance: -